This T cell receptor beta chain was recovered during a study of identical twins. Template switching added a universal primer site, and cDNA bore unique molecular identifiers. TCRdb independently ran MiXCR on the 5' RACE reads; one entry per CDR3 protein. The sample lists roughly 720,000 distinct CDR3 sequences, 15% to 20% occurring once. In this sample, this clonotype turned up many times. As yet, its antigen is unknown. Study-wide results and caveats: Models, which agreed with sharing between unrelated individuals, nonetheless underestimated the out-of-frame TCR alpha sharing seen in monozygotic twins.

The CDR3 runs 14 residues. Germline V gene sequence: CDR1 SGHTA, CDR2 FQGNSA. Trimming left V 2 bases short and J 1 base short, with 8 bases between. These same data were also listed under a study on T cells expressing NK-cell markers. That report adds: With an anti-gamma-delta TCR antibody, sorting in several experiments was kept to alpha-beta TCR T cells. HCMV specificity was not established for the expanded NKG2C+ T cell clones.

The sequence was collected from a woman under 30 in good health. The specimen was PBMCs. This sequence joins TRBV7-2 and TRBJ1-1; D is ambiguous. The CDR3 DNA sequence: TGTGCCAGCAGCTTATTCCGGGGGAACACTGAAGCTTTCTTT. Its translation is CASSLFRGNTEAFF. The full variable domain, rest sourced from reference TRBV7-2 and TRBJ1-1, is GAGVSQSPSNKVTEKGKDVELRCDPISGHTALYWYRQSLGQGLEFLIYFQGNSAPDKSGLPSDRFSAERTGGSVSTLTIQRTQQEDSAVYLCASSLFRGNTEAFFGQGTRLTVV.